Listed below are T cell receptor beta chains from one sample, sequenced in a study of T cell changes during pregnancy in multiple sclerosis. Repertoires were generated with immunoSEQ multiplex PCR, while TCRdb's copy carries only in-frame clones and drops some. The table records over 80,000 clones, roughly 93% of them present only once. The sample was peripheral blood, taken in the third trimester of pregnancy. All receptors come from a female donor in good health, enrolled as a control in a pregnancy study. Each CDR3 is given with its conserved first and last residue. A D gene is named only where the DNA matches it firmly. Expanded clones are given a class, and other clones once, few, many or no size at all.

J gene: TRBJ2-3
clone size: -
D gene: TRBD2
V gene: TRBV5-1
CDR3 protein: CASSLGTSGTQYF
CDR3 DNA: TGCGCCAGCAGCCTCGGGACTAGCGGAACGCAGTATTTT

J gene: TRBJ2-3
clone size: -
D gene: -
V gene: TRBV7-9
CDR3 protein: CASSQETNTDTQYF
CDR3 DNA: TGTGCCAGCAGCCAAGAAACAAACACAGATACGCAGTATTTT

J gene: TRBJ2-1
clone size: -
D gene: -
V gene: TRBV7-2
CDR3 protein: CASSFAGYSYNEQFF
CDR3 DNA: TGTGCCAGCAGCTTTGCCGGGTACTCCTACAATGAGCAGTTCTTC

J gene: TRBJ2-7
clone size: -
D gene: TRBD1
V gene: TRBV25-1
CDR3 protein: CASRNDRDSYEQYF
CDR3 DNA: TGTGCCAGCAGGAACGACAGGGACTCCTACGAGCAGTACTTC

J gene: TRBJ2-7
clone size: -
D gene: TRBD1
V gene: TRBV19
CDR3 protein: CASSIVGTDNSYEQYF
CDR3 DNA: TGTGCCAGTAGTATAGTTGGGACAGACAACTCCTACGAGCAGTACTTC

J gene: TRBJ1-1
clone size: -
D gene: -
V gene: TRBV7-8
CDR3 protein: CASSLSGRAPMNTEAFF
CDR3 DNA: TGTGCCAGCAGCTTATCGGGGAGGGCTCCCATGAACACTGAAGCTTTCTTT

J gene: TRBJ1-2
clone size: -
D gene: -
V gene: TRBV5-6
CDR3 protein: CASSLGQSYGYTF
CDR3 DNA: TGTGCCAGCAGCTTGGGGCAAAGCTATGGCTACACCTTC

J gene: TRBJ1-1
clone size: -
D gene: -
V gene: TRBV6-5
CDR3 protein: CASSYSRTEAFF
CDR3 DNA: TGTGCCAGCAGTTACTCCCGGACTGAAGCTTTCTTT

J gene: TRBJ2-2
clone size: -
D gene: TRBD1
V gene: TRBV10-3
CDR3 protein: CAISERFWGQGPNTGELFF
CDR3 DNA: TGTGCCATCAGTGAGAGATTTTGGGGACAGGGCCCGAACACCGGGGAGCTGTTTTTT

J gene: TRBJ1-1
clone size: once
D gene: -
V gene: TRBV14
CDR3 protein: CASSRTGIEAFF
CDR3 DNA: TGTGCCAGCAGCCGAACAGGGATTGAAGCTTTCTTT

J gene: TRBJ2-7
clone size: -
D gene: -
V gene: TRBV7-5
CDR3 protein: CVRSTSGRHPYEQYF
CDR3 DNA: TGTGTCAGAAGCACTAGCGGGAGGCACCCCTACGAGCAGTACTTC

J gene: TRBJ1-2
clone size: -
D gene: TRBD1
V gene: TRBV7-9
CDR3 protein: CASSPTGQGVNYGYTF
CDR3 DNA: TGTGCCAGCAGCCCTACGGGACAGGGCGTGAACTATGGCTACACCTTC

J gene: TRBJ1-1
clone size: -
D gene: -
V gene: TRBV21-1
CDR3 protein: CASSLLTGVNTEAFF
CDR3 DNA: TGTGCCAGCAGCCTTCTGACAGGAGTGAACACTGAAGCTTTCTTT

J gene: TRBJ1-3
clone size: -
D gene: -
V gene: TRBV23-1
CDR3 protein: CASFDRGGAGNTIYF
CDR3 DNA: TGCGCCAGCTTCGACAGAGGGGGTGCTGGAAACACCATATATTTT

J gene: TRBJ1-2
clone size: -
D gene: TRBD1
V gene: TRBV19
CDR3 protein: CASRDRGAHGYTF
CDR3 DNA: TGTGCCAGTAGGGACAGGGGGGCGCATGGCTACACCTTC

J gene: TRBJ1-2
clone size: -
D gene: -
V gene: TRBV19
CDR3 protein: CASSIVWEADGYTF
CDR3 DNA: TGTGCCAGTAGTATCGTTTGGGAGGCGGATGGCTACACCTTC

J gene: TRBJ2-5
clone size: -
D gene: TRBD2
V gene: TRBV7-9
CDR3 protein: CASSLVGASPAGETQYF
CDR3 DNA: TGTGCCAGCAGCTTAGTCGGGGCTAGCCCAGCGGGGGAGACCCAGTACTTC

J gene: TRBJ1-5
clone size: -
D gene: TRBD1
V gene: TRBV27
CDR3 protein: CASSSGQGRGQPQHF
CDR3 DNA: TGTGCCAGCAGTTCAGGACAGGGTCGGGGTCAGCCCCAGCATTTT

J gene: TRBJ2-6
clone size: -
D gene: TRBD2
V gene: TRBV19
CDR3 protein: CASSFTGGGPGANVLTF
CDR3 DNA: TGTGCCAGTAGTTTTACGGGAGGGGGACCCGGGGCCAACGTCCTGACTTTC

J gene: TRBJ1-2
clone size: -
D gene: -
V gene: TRBV5-4
CDR3 protein: CASSLESRSNYGYTF
CDR3 DNA: TGTGCCAGCAGCTTGGAATCCCGGAGTAACTATGGCTACACCTTC

J gene: TRBJ2-7
clone size: -
D gene: -
V gene: TRBV10-3
CDR3 protein: CAISESLVDYEQYF
CDR3 DNA: TGTGCCATCAGTGAGTCACTAGTAGACTACGAGCAGTACTTC

J gene: TRBJ1-1
clone size: -
D gene: -
V gene: TRBV27
CDR3 protein: CASSLRGFITEAFF
CDR3 DNA: TGTGCCAGCAGTTTAAGGGGTTTTATCACTGAAGCTTTCTTT

J gene: TRBJ2-1
clone size: -
D gene: -
V gene: TRBV4-1
CDR3 protein: CASSQAGSLYNEQFF
CDR3 DNA: TGCGCCAGCAGCCAAGCGGGGTCTCTCTACAATGAGCAGTTCTTC

J gene: TRBJ1-3
clone size: -
D gene: -
V gene: TRBV7-2
CDR3 protein: CASFRVPATAGNTIYF
CDR3 DNA: TGTGCCAGCTTTCGGGTACCAGCTACCGCTGGAAACACCATATATTTT

J gene: TRBJ2-7
clone size: -
D gene: -
V gene: TRBV30
CDR3 protein: CAWSLNYEQYF
CDR3 DNA: TGTGCCTGGAGTTTAAACTACGAGCAGTACTTC

J gene: TRBJ1-3
clone size: -
D gene: -
V gene: TRBV6-1
CDR3 protein: CASSENGYSGNTIYF
CDR3 DNA: TGTGCCAGCAGTGAAAACGGGTACTCTGGAAACACCATATATTTT

J gene: TRBJ2-3
clone size: -
D gene: -
V gene: TRBV27
CDR3 protein: CASSPRSHTDTQYF
CDR3 DNA: TGTGCCAGCAGTCCCCGGTCGCACACAGATACGCAGTATTTT

J gene: TRBJ2-2
clone size: -
D gene: -
V gene: TRBV10-3
CDR3 protein: CAMGPSVGGELFF
CDR3 DNA: TGTGCCATGGGCCCGAGTGTGGGCGGGGAGCTGTTTTTT

J gene: TRBJ2-1
clone size: -
D gene: TRBD2
V gene: TRBV5-1
CDR3 protein: CASSSLADDNEQFF
CDR3 DNA: TGCGCCAGCAGCTCCCTAGCGGACGACAATGAGCAGTTCTTC

J gene: TRBJ1-1
clone size: -
D gene: -
V gene: TRBV2
CDR3 protein: CASILTGVNTEAFF
CDR3 DNA: TGTGCCAGCATTCTGACAGGCGTGAACACTGAAGCTTTCTTT

J gene: TRBJ2-3
clone size: -
D gene: TRBD2
V gene: TRBV5-1
CDR3 protein: CASSWGLAGGVDTQYF
CDR3 DNA: TGCGCCAGCAGCTGGGGACTAGCGGGAGGGGTAGATACGCAGTATTTT

J gene: TRBJ2-2
clone size: -
D gene: -
V gene: TRBV19
CDR3 protein: CATLRRDTGELFF
CDR3 DNA: TGTGCCACCCTCCGGAGAGACACCGGGGAGCTGTTTTTT

J gene: TRBJ2-3
clone size: once
D gene: TRBD1
V gene: TRBV4-1
CDR3 protein: CASSSPQGITDTQYF
CDR3 DNA: TGCGCCAGCAGCTCGCCACAGGGGATCACAGATACGCAGTATTTT

J gene: TRBJ1-5
clone size: -
D gene: -
V gene: TRBV6-1
CDR3 protein: CASSEGYRDLNQPQHF
CDR3 DNA: TGTGCCAGCAGTGAAGGATACAGGGATCTGAATCAGCCCCAGCATTTT

J gene: TRBJ2-7
clone size: -
D gene: TRBD1
V gene: TRBV4-1
CDR3 protein: CASSPWGTGMYEQYF
CDR3 DNA: TGCGCCAGCAGCCCTTGGGGGACAGGGATGTACGAGCAGTACTTC

J gene: TRBJ2-3
clone size: -
D gene: TRBD2
V gene: TRBV14
CDR3 protein: CASSQDRGRAGDTQYF
CDR3 DNA: TGTGCCAGCAGCCAAGATCGCGGGAGGGCTGGAGATACGCAGTATTTT

J gene: TRBJ2-5
clone size: -
D gene: TRBD1
V gene: TRBV6-1
CDR3 protein: CASSDAAGGAETQYF
CDR3 DNA: TGTGCCAGCAGTGATGCAGCAGGGGGCGCAGAGACCCAGTACTTC

J gene: TRBJ2-2
clone size: -
D gene: -
V gene: TRBV28
CDR3 protein: CASRHGQNTGELFF
CDR3 DNA: TGTGCCAGCAGACATGGACAGAACACCGGGGAGCTGTTTTTT

J gene: TRBJ2-1
clone size: -
D gene: TRBD1
V gene: TRBV5-4
CDR3 protein: CASSLGQGAYNEQFF
CDR3 DNA: TGTGCCAGCAGCTTGGGCCAGGGGGCCTACAATGAGCAGTTCTTC

J gene: TRBJ2-3
clone size: -
D gene: -
V gene: TRBV5-1
CDR3 protein: CASSSGGGTTTDTQYF
CDR3 DNA: TGCGCCAGCAGTTCAGGAGGAGGGACCACTACAGATACGCAGTATTTT

J gene: TRBJ2-5
clone size: -
D gene: TRBD1
V gene: TRBV28
CDR3 protein: CASSSPEQGTKETQYF
CDR3 DNA: TGTGCCAGCAGTTCACCCGAACAGGGGACGAAAGAGACCCAGTACTTC

J gene: TRBJ2-1
clone size: -
D gene: -
V gene: TRBV6-5
CDR3 protein: CASSYGSSYNEQFF
CDR3 DNA: TGTGCCAGCAGTTACGGGAGCTCCTACAATGAGCAGTTCTTC

J gene: TRBJ1-2
clone size: -
D gene: TRBD1
V gene: TRBV4-1
CDR3 protein: CASSRTGFQGYTF
CDR3 DNA: TGCGCCAGCAGCCGGACAGGGTTTCAGGGCTACACCTTC

J gene: TRBJ2-7
clone size: -
D gene: -
V gene: TRBV19
CDR3 protein: CASKRQGTQMSEQYF
CDR3 DNA: TGTGCCAGTAAGCGCCAGGGTACACAGATGAGTGAGCAGTACTTC

J gene: TRBJ2-7
clone size: -
D gene: -
V gene: TRBV30
CDR3 protein: CAWSVGGQPYEQYF
CDR3 DNA: TGTGCCTGGAGTGTAGGAGGGCAGCCCTACGAGCAGTACTTC

J gene: TRBJ2-1
clone size: -
D gene: TRBD2
V gene: TRBV9
CDR3 protein: CASSVIGTSGSSYNEQFF
CDR3 DNA: TGTGCCAGCAGCGTGATTGGGACTAGCGGGAGCTCCTACAATGAGCAGTTCTTC

J gene: TRBJ1-3
clone size: -
D gene: -
V gene: TRBV30
CDR3 protein: CAWSVKASGNTIYF
CDR3 DNA: TGTGCCTGGAGTGTGAAAGCCTCTGGAAACACCATATATTTT

J gene: TRBJ2-2
clone size: -
D gene: TRBD2
V gene: TRBV15
CDR3 protein: CATSSRGGTTGELFF
CDR3 DNA: TGTGCCACCAGCAGTCGGGGGGGGACTACCGGGGAGCTGTTTTTT

J gene: TRBJ1-2
clone size: -
D gene: -
V gene: TRBV4-1
CDR3 protein: CASSQRGQPYGYTF
CDR3 DNA: TGCGCCAGCAGCCAACGAGGACAGCCTTATGGCTACACCTTC

J gene: TRBJ2-7
clone size: -
D gene: TRBD1
V gene: TRBV7-9
CDR3 protein: CASSFSGEGGDEQYF
CDR3 DNA: TGTGCCAGCAGCTTCTCCGGTGAAGGGGGCGACGAGCAGTACTTC

J gene: TRBJ1-5
clone size: -
D gene: -
V gene: TRBV6-5
CDR3 protein: CATRTSPGSNQPQHF
CDR3 DNA: TGTGCCACCAGGACGTCACCCGGGAGCAATCAGCCCCAGCATTTT

J gene: TRBJ2-7
clone size: -
D gene: TRBD2
V gene: TRBV4-1
CDR3 protein: CASSQPAPLAGASYEQYF
CDR3 DNA: TGCGCCAGCAGCCAACCTGCTCCCCTAGCGGGAGCATCCTACGAGCAGTACTTC

J gene: TRBJ1-2
clone size: -
D gene: -
V gene: TRBV19
CDR3 protein: CASSIAESGYTF
CDR3 DNA: TGTGCCAGTAGTATTGCGGAATCTGGCTACACCTTC

J gene: TRBJ1-2
clone size: -
D gene: -
V gene: TRBV7-2
CDR3 protein: CASSLGGGFNYGYTF
CDR3 DNA: TGTGCCAGCAGCTTAGGGGGAGGGTTTAACTATGGCTACACCTTC